This TCR beta chain comes out of a study of blood T cell repertoires in COVID-19. Across the whole study: Collection of acute and convalescent COVID-19 samples took place in the United States, Italy and Spain. Sample material is recorded as cDNA or gDNA derived from T cells, B-cell-depleted T cells, or PBMCs.

As handled by the study authors: Estimates of nucleated cell counts were drawn from the amplification of reference gene primers. Some clones are missing from TCRdb's copy, which holds only in-frame ones; the method was immunoSEQ multiplex PCR. V and J calls and clone size are those listed in that table; D and trimming were worked out from the DNA. Altogether some 50,000 clones are present, 90% being singletons, with the ten largest covering about 6%. The sample taken for sequencing was peripheral blood. This receptor was taken from a man aged 40-49 years with acute or convalescent COVID-19.

CDR3 in DNA: TGTGCCAGTACCCCGTCGGGACAGGGGGCGGTCTTAAAACTGTTTTTT. Its protein is CASTPSGQGAVLKLFF. This rearrangement joins TRBV19 to TRBJ1-4; 12 bases are a match to TRBD1. V shed 7 bases and J 10 bases; nucleotides not matched to a gene: 13. Germline CDR1 is LNHDA and CDR2 is SQIVND (reference sequence). This CDR3 contains 16 residues.